This TCR beta chain was captured in a study of T cell responses to AZD1222 COVID-19 vaccine. With regard to this clone: Antigen specificity is unknown.

Study-wide results and caveats: Spike-specific TCR breadth and depth both grew after two AZD1222 doses.

Measured with immunoSEQ multiplex PCR; TCRdb has only the in-frame clones, and not every one. Here the sample spans some 120,000 clones, 89% being singletons. The sequencing here drew on peripheral blood, taken on day 0 of AZD1222 vaccination. This receptor was obtained from an adult in good health.

CDR3: CASSGESGYEQYF. The DNA of the CDR3 is TGTGCCAGCAGCGGGGAGTCGGGCTACGAGCAGTACTTC. The chain has TRBV13 and TRBJ2-7; D might be TRBD2 (5 bases). Germline V gene data show CDR1 as PRHDT and CDR2 as FYEKMQ (reference sequence). Trimming left V 5 bases short and J 3 bases short, with 11 bases between. The CDR3 loop spans 13 amino acids.